These T cell receptor beta chains were read from a single sample in a study of cytotoxic CD8 clonotypes in ibrutinib-treated CLL. TCRdb's copy holds only in-frame clones and misses some; the assay was immunoSEQ multiplex PCR. Of about 300,000 clones detected, 60% to 80% appear once; the ten largest clones hold about 5.3%. This sample comprised PBMCs, obtained at disease progression, from a patient treated with ibrutinib. The receptor set was obtained from a human donor with chronic lymphocytic leukemia. Each CDR3 is given with its conserved first and last residue. The order of the fields is D gene, V gene, clone size, J gene, CDR3 length, CDR3 protein, CDR3 DNA. D genes are given only for firm matches. Size tells how often a clone was seen (once, few, many) or the class of an expanded clone, and some rows leave it out.

NA,TRBV6-5,NA,TRBJ1-2,14,CASRRGWRNYGYTF,TGTGCCAGCAGGCGGGGGTGGCGCAACTATGGCTACACCTTC
NA,TRBV5-6,few,TRBJ1-6,13,CASSSPNNSPLHF,TGTGCCAGCAGCTCCCCTAATAATTCACCCCTCCACTTT
TRBD1,TRBV2,NA,TRBJ1-2,14,CASSEGGQGHGYTF,TGTGCCAGCAGTGAAGGGGGACAGGGCCATGGCTACACCTTC
NA,TRBV27,NA,TRBJ1-1,11,CASSSSGWAFF,TGTGCCAGCAGTTCCTCCGGGTGGGCTTTCTTT
NA,TRBV7-9,NA,TRBJ1-2,13,CASSLYEGRGYTF,TGTGCCAGCAGCTTATACGAAGGACGGGGCTACACCTTC
NA,TRBV5-1,NA,TRBJ2-5,14,CASSRRHEKETQYF,TGCGCCAGCAGCCGCCGGCACGAAAAAGAGACCCAGTACTTC
TRBD1,TRBV27,NA,TRBJ1-2,16,CASSTTQQGAIYGYTF,TGTGCCAGCAGTACGACTCAACAGGGGGCAATTTATGGCTACACCTTC
NA,TRBV7-9,many,TRBJ1-2,16,CASSLAVGQSNYGYTF,TGTGCCAGCAGCTTAGCAGTAGGACAGTCCAACTATGGCTACACCTTC
TRBD2,TRBV9,NA,TRBJ2-5,17,CASSVRSGGARQETQYF,TGTGCCAGCAGCGTAAGGAGCGGGGGGGCCCGGCAAGAGACCCAGTACTTC
NA,TRBV6-1,NA,TRBJ1-3,16,CASSEWGPISGNTIYF,TGTGCCAGCAGTGAGTGGGGACCGATCTCTGGAAACACCATATATTTT
NA,TRBV6-5,NA,TRBJ2-7,14,CASSYGSGVDEQYF,TGTGCCAGCAGTTACGGTTCGGGGGTGGACGAGCAGTACTTC
TRBD2,TRBV29-1,NA,TRBJ2-5,15,CSVGLAGLQAETQYF,TGCAGCGTTGGATTAGCGGGCCTTCAGGCAGAGACCCAGTACTTC
NA,TRBV19,NA,TRBJ1-2,15,CASSPSGGEVYGYTF,TGTGCCAGTAGTCCCTCGGGGGGCGAGGTCTATGGCTACACCTTC
NA,TRBV5-6,few,TRBJ2-7,13,CASSLDYSYEQYF,TGTGCCAGCAGCCTGGACTACTCCTACGAGCAGTACTTC
TRBD2,TRBV11-2,NA,TRBJ2-4,16,CASSYGLAGRGDIQYF,TGTGCCAGCAGCTACGGACTAGCGGGTCGCGGAGACATTCAGTACTTC
TRBD1,TRBV28,NA,TRBJ2-1,17,CASSSLTGGESYNEQFF,TGTGCCAGCAGTTCATTAACAGGGGGCGAATCCTACAATGAGCAGTTCTTC
NA,TRBV19,NA,TRBJ1-3,17,CASSIEEGRLSGNTIYF,TGTGCCAGTAGTATAGAGGAAGGACGGCTCTCTGGAAACACCATATATTTT
NA,TRBV18,once,TRBJ1-2,15,CASSPPGGGGNGYTF,TGTGCCAGCTCACCACCCGGCGGGGGGGGAAATGGCTACACCTTC
NA,TRBV4-1,few,TRBJ1-5,15,CASSQEGGRNQPQHF,TGCGCCAGCAGCCAAGAAGGGGGGAGAAATCAGCCCCAGCATTTT
NA,TRBV9,NA,TRBJ2-1,12,CASSVVENEQFF,TGTGCCAGCAGCGTAGTAGAGAATGAGCAGTTCTTC
NA,TRBV5-4,NA,TRBJ2-7,13,CASHVSGVYEQYF,TGTGCCAGCCACGTTTCAGGGGTCTACGAGCAGTACTTC
TRBD1,TRBV5-1,NA,TRBJ1-2,17,CASSHRATGQGSYGYTF,TGCGCCAGCAGCCACCGTGCCACTGGACAGGGGAGCTATGGCTACACCTTC
NA,TRBV13,NA,TRBJ1-5,17,CASSKRATGNSNQPQHF,TGTGCCAGCAGCAAAAGGGCCACAGGGAATAGCAATCAGCCCCAGCATTTT
NA,TRBV5-1,NA,TRBJ2-7,14,CASSPARGLYEQYF,TGCGCCAGCAGCCCCGCCAGAGGTCTCTACGAGCAGTACTTC
NA,TRBV9,NA,TRBJ1-3,14,CASSALSSGNTIYF,TGTGCCAGCAGCGCCCTCAGCTCTGGAAACACCATATATTTT
NA,TRBV7-8,NA,TRBJ2-6,19,CASSFRSGQLISGANVLTF,TGTGCCAGCAGCTTCAGATCTGGACAGTTAATCTCTGGGGCCAACGTCCTGACTTTC
NA,TRBV7-2,once,TRBJ2-7,15,CASSLALAGSGEQYF,TGTGCCAGCAGCTTAGCGCTGGCAGGTTCGGGCGAGCAGTACTTC
NA,TRBV4-1,NA,TRBJ2-3,16,CASSQDLGTAVPTQYF,TGCGCCAGCAGCCAAGACCTCGGGACCGCGGTGCCTACGCAGTATTTT
NA,TRBV19,NA,TRBJ2-7,15,CASSRGLDGFYEQYF,TGTGCCAGTAGTAGGGGCCTGGACGGGTTCTACGAGCAGTACTTC
NA,TRBV28,once,TRBJ2-7,11,CATDSAYEQYF,TGTGCCACCGACAGTGCCTACGAGCAGTACTTC
NA,TRBV28,NA,TRBJ1-5,15,CASSFDGSSNQPQHF,TGTGCCAGCAGCTTCGATGGAAGTAGCAATCAGCCCCAGCATTTT
NA,TRBV29-1,NA,TRBJ2-7,13,CSVFTGKPYEQYF,TGCAGCGTTTTTACCGGGAAACCCTACGAGCAGTACTTC
NA,TRBV27,NA,TRBJ2-5,18,CASSPGTPGGGYEETQYF,TGTGCCAGCAGCCCGGGAACGCCAGGGGGAGGTTATGAAGAGACCCAGTACTTC
TRBD1,TRBV4-1,few,TRBJ1-5,15,CASSQAPGTVQPQHF,TGCGCCAGCAGCCAAGCCCCCGGGACAGTTCAGCCCCAGCATTTT
NA,TRBV29-1,once,TRBJ1-2,12,CSVGGNNYGYTF,TGCAGCGTTGGGGGGAACAACTATGGCTACACCTTC